The T cell receptor (beta chain) described here comes from a study of T cell repertoires in cytomegalovirus infection. As for the study in general: Matching HLA type and CMV infection were both indicated by public TCR beta signatures. The study, taken as a whole, reports: Clonotypes of TCR beta that were HLA-C-restricted and CMV-specific dominated the ex vivo response.

The germline V gene encodes CDR1 SGHTA and CDR2 FQGNSA. The V segment lost 3 bases and the J segment 4 bases; nucleotides outside the gene matches: 8. This CDR3 has 17 amino acids. Regarding this clonotype: Its antigen remains unidentified.

Via MiXCR, TCRdb re-called the reads, giving one row per CDR3 protein. The sample has hundreds of thousands of distinct CDR3 sequences; roughly 28% are singletons. The receptor comes from a human donor in good health (CMV status not recorded). Some clones in this sample may be carry-over from other donors' samples. Specimen: cultured PBMCs, collected from culture after CMV antigen stimulation. This sequence joins TRBV7-2 and TRBJ2-3, with 12 bases identical to TRBD2. The CDR3 sequence is CASSFRLAGETADTQYF. The DNA for the CDR3 is TGTGCCAGCAGCTTTAGACTAGCGGGAGAGACAGCAGATACGCAGTATTTT.